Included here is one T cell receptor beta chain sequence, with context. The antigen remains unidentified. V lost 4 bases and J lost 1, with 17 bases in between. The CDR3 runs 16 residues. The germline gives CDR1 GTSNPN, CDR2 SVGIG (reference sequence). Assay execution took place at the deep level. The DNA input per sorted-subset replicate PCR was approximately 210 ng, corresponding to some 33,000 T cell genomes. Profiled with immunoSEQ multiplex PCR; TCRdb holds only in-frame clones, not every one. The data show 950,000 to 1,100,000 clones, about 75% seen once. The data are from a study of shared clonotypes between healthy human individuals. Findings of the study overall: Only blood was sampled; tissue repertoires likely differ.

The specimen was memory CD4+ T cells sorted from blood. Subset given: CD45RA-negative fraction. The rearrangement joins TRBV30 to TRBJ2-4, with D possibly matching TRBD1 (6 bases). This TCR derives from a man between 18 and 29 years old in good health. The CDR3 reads CAWIPAGDEAKNIQYF. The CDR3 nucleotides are TGTGCCTGGATCCCGGCAGGGGATGAGGCCAAAAACATTCAGTACTTC.